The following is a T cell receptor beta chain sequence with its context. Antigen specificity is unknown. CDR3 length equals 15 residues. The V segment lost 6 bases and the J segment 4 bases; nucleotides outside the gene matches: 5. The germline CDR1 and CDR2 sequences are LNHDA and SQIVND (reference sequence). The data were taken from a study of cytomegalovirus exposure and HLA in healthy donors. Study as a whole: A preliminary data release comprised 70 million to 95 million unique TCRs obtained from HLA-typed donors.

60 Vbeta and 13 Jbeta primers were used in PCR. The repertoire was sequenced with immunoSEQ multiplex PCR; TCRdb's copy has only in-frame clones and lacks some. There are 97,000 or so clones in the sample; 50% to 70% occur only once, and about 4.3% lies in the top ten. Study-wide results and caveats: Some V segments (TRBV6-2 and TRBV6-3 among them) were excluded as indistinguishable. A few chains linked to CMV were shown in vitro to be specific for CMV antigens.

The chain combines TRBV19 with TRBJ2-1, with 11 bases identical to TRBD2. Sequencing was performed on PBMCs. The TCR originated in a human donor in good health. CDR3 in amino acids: CASRLAGVIYNEQFF. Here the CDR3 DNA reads TGTGCCAGTAGACTAGCGGGAGTTATTTACAATGAGCAGTTCTTC.